The clone carrying this TCR beta chain was detected only a few times. As yet, its antigen is unknown. From the reads, TCRdb called clonotypes with MiXCR, one entry per CDR3 protein. The sample carries around 300,000 distinct CDR3 sequences, 20% to 25% recorded once. The sample originates from a study of T cell repertoires in cytomegalovirus infection. This clonotype was sampled from a human donor in good health (CMV status not recorded). Some clones in this sample may be carry-over from other donors' samples. The specimen comprised cultured PBMCs, sampled from culture after CMV antigen stimulation.

The CDR3 is CASSYLRSGANVLTF. DNA of the CDR3: TGTGCCAGCAGTTATCTCCGCTCTGGGGCCAACGTCCTGACTTTC. V usage is TRBV6-5 and J usage is TRBJ2-6; D remains ambiguous. The germline V gene encodes CDR1 MNHEY and CDR2 SVGAGI. The CDR3 consists of 15 residues. V was cut by 3 bases and J by 0 bases, with 6 bases left in between.